This T cell receptor beta chain was recorded in a study of shared clonotypes between healthy human individuals. Broader study findings: Read depth was anticipated to influence clonotype sharing among donors. Among non-shared clonotypes, generation probabilities were lower than among those shared by all four donors.

Concerning this clone: Its antigen is currently unknown.

CD45RO-negative, CCR7-selected cells formed the naive CD8 fraction, which excluded terminally differentiated effector memory CD45RA+ cells. Germline CDR1 is SGHDT and CDR2 is YYEEEE. The CDR3 extends over 13 amino acids. V was trimmed by 6 bases and J by 3 bases, leaving 13 bases between them. The material for each subset, its genomic DNA, was split evenly across several immunoSEQ plates. In the source study's methods: Without quality scores, immunoSEQ junctional reads could not be filtered like full-length reads. Measured with immunoSEQ multiplex PCR; TCRdb has only the in-frame clones, and not every one. D and trimming were read from the DNA, whereas the V and J calls and clone size are those reported in that table. The sample shows roughly 2,000,000 clones, 85% to 95% of them seen only once.

Sequenced sample: naive CD8+ T cells sorted from blood. J is TRBJ2-7 and V is TRBV5-6; D might be TRBD2 (5 bases). The sequence came from a man younger than 35 in good health. The chain's CDR3 is CASTTRGSYEQYF. The CDR3 nucleotides read TGTGCCAGCACCACTAGAGGAAGCTACGAGCAGTACTTC. The whole variable domain, remainder taken from reference TRBV5-6 and TRBJ2-7, is DAGVTQSPTHLIKTRGQQVTLRCSPKSGHDTVSWYQQALGQGPQFIFQYYEEEERQRGNFPDRFSGHQFPNYSSELNVNALLLGDSALYLCASTTRGSYEQYFGPGTRLTVT.